This T cell receptor (beta chain) was sequenced during a study of PD-1 blockade in classical Hodgkin lymphoma. Assay used: immunoSEQ multiplex PCR; TCRdb lists only in-frame clones, some missing. The sample comprises roughly 86,000 clones, over 80% of which are singletons, and approximately 15% rests with the top ten. Study-level results: Patients starting nivolumab under 1 year after ASCT were excluded. CD4+ TCR diversity, unlike CD8+, rose significantly by C4D1. A reduction in baseline TCR diversity was reportedly seen in newly diagnosed patients relative to healthy donors.

Time point given: cycle 4 day 1 (C4D1), after 5 to 7 weeks of nivolumab. After autologous stem cell transplantation all patients relapsed, and prior brentuximab vedotin exposure differed between cohorts. Concerning this clone: Its antigen is currently unknown.

Trimming pared 5 bases from V and 5 bases from J, leaving 13 bases between. Germline V gene data show CDR1 as SQVTM and CDR2 as ANQGSEA. This CDR3 comprises 13 residues. This clonotype was sampled from a human donor with classical Hodgkin lymphoma. The specimen comprised peripheral blood mononuclear cells (PBMCs), sampled before the fourth cycle of nivolumab. The genes are TRBV29-1 and TRBJ2-1; no clear D gene. CDR3 sequence reads: CSVSWTVHNEQFF. The CDR3 bases are TGCAGCGTTAGCTGGACGGTTCACAATGAGCAGTTCTTC.